This T cell receptor (beta chain) was obtained from a study of radiation and T cells in renal cell carcinoma. The study, taken as a whole, reports: Baseline intratumoral clonotype presence is unknown without pretreatment biopsies. Top tumor clonotypes rose in blood 2 weeks post-radiation, then contracted.

Time point in this sample: blood 4 weeks post-SBRT, at nephrectomy. Stated treatment: 15 Gy SBRT to primary tumor, nephrectomy 4 weeks later. Nephrectomy followed 15 Gy stereotactic body radiation by 4 weeks. Note on this clone: Its antigen remains unknown.

Method: immunoSEQ multiplex PCR; TCRdb's copy keeps in-frame clones and lacks some. The data contain 60,000 to 75,000 clones, roughly 80% of them singletons. The sample in question was blood, obtained from a patient whose treatment included radiotherapy and nephrectomy. The sequence came from a man between 60 and 75 years old with renal cell carcinoma.

The CDR3 DNA follows: TGTGCCAGCAGTTTATCGTTCACAGGGGACTATGGCTACACCTTC. Protein sequence: CASSLSFTGDYGYTF. The chain links TRBV27 to TRBJ1-2; 7 bases fit TRBD1. Per the germline V gene, CDR1 is MNHEY and CDR2 is SMNVEV (reference sequence). This CDR3 region has 15 residues. V dropped 0 bases and J dropped 3; count of bases not matched to a gene: 4.